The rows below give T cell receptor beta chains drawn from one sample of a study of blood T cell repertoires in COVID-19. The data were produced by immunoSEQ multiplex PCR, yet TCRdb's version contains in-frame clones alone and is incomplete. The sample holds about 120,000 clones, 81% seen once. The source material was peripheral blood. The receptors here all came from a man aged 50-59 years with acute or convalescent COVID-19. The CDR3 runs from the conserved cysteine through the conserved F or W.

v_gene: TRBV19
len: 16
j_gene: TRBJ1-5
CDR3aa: CASSSTGTGGGQPQHF

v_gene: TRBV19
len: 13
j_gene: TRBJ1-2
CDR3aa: CASELQGGYGYTF

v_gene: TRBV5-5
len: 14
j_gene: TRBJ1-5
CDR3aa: CASSITGENQPQHF

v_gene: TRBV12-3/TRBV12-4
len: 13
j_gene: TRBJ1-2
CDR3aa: CASSFSGSYGYTF

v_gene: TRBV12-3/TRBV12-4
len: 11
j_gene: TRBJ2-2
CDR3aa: CASKEAGELFF

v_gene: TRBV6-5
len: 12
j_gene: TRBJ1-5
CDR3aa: CASSILNQPQHF

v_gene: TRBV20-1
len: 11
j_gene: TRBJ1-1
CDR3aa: CSAGGQGAAFF

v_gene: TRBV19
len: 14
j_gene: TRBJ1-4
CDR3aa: CAARDSLSGEKLFF

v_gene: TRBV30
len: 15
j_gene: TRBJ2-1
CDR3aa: CAWSPGLAGGGEQFF

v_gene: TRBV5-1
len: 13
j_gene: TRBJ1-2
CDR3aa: CASSPASFGGYTF

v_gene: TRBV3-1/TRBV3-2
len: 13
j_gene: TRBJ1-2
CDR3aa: CASSQKTGGGYTF

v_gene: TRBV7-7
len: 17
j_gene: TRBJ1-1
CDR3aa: CASSFRLESGLVTEAFF

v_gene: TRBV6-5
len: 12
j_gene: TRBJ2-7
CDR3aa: CASSSTVYEQYF

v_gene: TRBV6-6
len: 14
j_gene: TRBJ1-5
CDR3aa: CASSDVRGYQPQHF

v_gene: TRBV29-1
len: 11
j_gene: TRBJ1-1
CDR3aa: CSVEDLREAFF

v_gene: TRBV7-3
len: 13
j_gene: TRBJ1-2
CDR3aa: CASSPGTVGGYTF

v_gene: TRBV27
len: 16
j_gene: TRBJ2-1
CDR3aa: CASTPFYGQTYNEQFF

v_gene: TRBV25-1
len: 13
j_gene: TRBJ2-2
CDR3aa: CASSPQGVGELFF

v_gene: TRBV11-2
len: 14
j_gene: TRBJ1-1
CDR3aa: CASSLGGPGTEAFF

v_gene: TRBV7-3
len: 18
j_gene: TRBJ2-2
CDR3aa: CASSLTTSGGAPAGELFF

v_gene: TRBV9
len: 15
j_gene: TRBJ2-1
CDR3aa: CASSADIRLDNEQFF

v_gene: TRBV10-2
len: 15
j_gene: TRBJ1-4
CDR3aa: CASSERGADNEKLFF